This T cell receptor beta chain was captured in a study of CD8+CD57+ T cells in acquired aplastic anemia. V was pared by 6 bases and J by 7 bases, with 21 bases between. This CDR3 spans 15 amino acids. CD8+CD57+ cell expansion had been shown by flow cytometry in patients chosen for sequencing. CDR3 and TCR beta VDJ profiling relied on genomic DNA as the template. Each CDR3 protein is one row after TCRdb ran MiXCR on the reads. The sample carries under 250,000 distinct CDR3 sequences, 45% to 50% recorded once. The source is a human donor with aplastic anemia. The V gene is TRBV12-3 or TRBV12-4, the J gene TRBJ1-2, with D hard to call. Specimen: sorted CD4+, CD8+, or CD8+CD57+ T cells (not recorded which) from PBMCs. In DNA form, the CDR3 reads TGTGCCAGCAGCTCTTTGACGCGTCCTCATGGTGGCTACACCTTC. Translation: CASSSLTRPHGGYTF.